These 21 T cell receptor beta chains originate from one sample sequenced in a study of blood T cell repertoires in COVID-19. Method: immunoSEQ multiplex PCR; TCRdb's copy keeps in-frame clones and lacks some. Here the sample spans about 260,000 clones, about 89% being singletons. Sequenced material: peripheral blood. The receptor source for this set is a middle-aged woman who had recovered from COVID-19.

This rearrangement joins TRBV19 to TRBJ1-1; possible D gene TRBD1, 5 bases. CDR1 is LNHDA, CDR2 SQIVND, per germline (reference sequence). The germline V and J ends were trimmed by 0 bases and 1 base, with 12 bases remaining between them. CDR3 length: 16 residues. CDR3: CASSIDPRTTNTEAFF. CDR3 nucleotide sequence: TGTGCCAGTAGTATAGATCCTAGGACAACGAACACTGAAGCTTTCTTT.

The chain uses TRBV7-2 and TRBJ1-2, with D possibly TRBD1 on 5 matching bases. The V and J ends lost 0 bases and 7 bases respectively, with 21 bases between them. Germline CDR1 SGHTA, CDR2 FQGNSA. CDR3 length equals 17 residues. The CDR3 sequence: CASSLAPGAGSISGYTF. The DNA of the CDR3 is TGTGCCAGCAGCTTAGCCCCTGGGGCAGGCTCTATATCTGGCTACACCTTC.

The chain carries TRBV10-3 and TRBJ2-2; 7 nucleotides match TRBD1. CDR1 is ENHRY and CDR2 is SYGVKD in the germline V gene. The trim removed 0 bases at V and 7 bases at J, leaving 8 bases unmatched. The length of the CDR3 is 16 residues. CDR3 coding DNA: TGTGCCATCAGTGAGTCTCGACAGGGTTTGGGCGGGGAGCTGTTTTTT. Amino acids: CAISESRQGLGGELFF.

The rearrangement uses TRBV14 and TRBJ1-1; no clear D. The CDR3 sequence is 13 residues long. V was shortened by 3 bases and J by 2 bases, with 7 bases between the two germline ends. Germline lookup yields CDR1 SGHDN and CDR2 FVKESK. CDR3 DNA: TGTGCCAGCAGCCAGACTTTAAACACTGAAGCTTTCTTT. This encodes CASSQTLNTEAFF.

This chain connects TRBV10-3 to TRBJ2-1; maybe TRBD1 (6 bases). The CDR3 contains 14 residues. Per germline, CDR1 ENHRY and CDR2 SYGVKD. Trimming removed 4 bases from V and 6 bases from J, with 13 bases in between. The CDR3 region is CAISVTGLLNEQFF. For the CDR3, the DNA is TGTGCCATCAGTGTAACAGGGCTTCTCAATGAGCAGTTCTTC.

This clone showed up just a few times. This rearrangement joins TRBV7-6 to TRBJ2-2, with 12 bases aligning to TRBD2. This CDR3 contains 16 residues. The germline CDR1 and CDR2 sequences are SGHVS and FNYEAQ. The V gene end was trimmed by 3 bases and the J gene end by 3 bases; junction bases not matched to a gene: 2. CDR3 residues: CASSFTSGGYTGELFF. DNA of the CDR3: TGTGCCAGCAGCTTCACTAGCGGGGGGTACACCGGGGAGCTGTTTTTT. The variable domain in full, with the rest retrieved from reference TRBV7-6 and TRBJ2-2, is GAGVSQSPRYKVTKRGQDVALRCDPISGHVSLYWYRQALGQGPEFLTYFNYEAQQDKSGLPNDRFSAERPEGSISTLTIQRTEQRDSAMYRCASSFTSGGYTGELFFGEGSRLTVL.

The rearrangement joins TRBV27 to TRBJ2-7; the match to TRBD1 covers 11 bases. With V trimmed by 6 bases and J by 5 bases, 3 bases remained unmatched. Germline V CDR1 and CDR2: MNHEY, SMNVEV (reference sequence). The CDR3 runs 13 residues. CDR3 in amino acids: CASRRTGGHEQYF. The CDR3 DNA follows: TGTGCCAGCAGGCGGACAGGGGGCCACGAGCAGTACTTC.

This clone was counted only a few times. The chain uses TRBV6-2 or TRBV6-3 and TRBJ2-5; 7 bases match TRBD2. The CDR3 totals 15 residues. Germline V lookup: CDR1 MNHEY, CDR2 SVGEGT. V trimming: 2 bases; J trimming: 1 base; junction bases outside the gene matches: 4. CDR3 coding DNA: TGTGCCAGCAGTTACGAGCGGGATCCCCAAGAGACCCAGTACTTC. Translation gives CASSYERDPQETQYF.

This clone was seen a single time. The rearrangement uses TRBV5-1 and TRBJ1-1; D may be TRBD1 (6 bases). This CDR3 comprises 14 residues. V lost 3 bases and J lost 1, with 10 bases in between. Germline V gene data show CDR1 as SGHRS and CDR2 as YFSETQ. The CDR3 is CASSSDRPNTEAFF. In DNA, the CDR3 is TGCGCCAGCAGCTCTGACAGGCCGAACACTGAAGCTTTCTTT.

The rearrangement uses TRBV6-5 and TRBJ1-4, with D unclear. In germline, CDR1 is MNHEY, CDR2 SVGAGI. The V gene lost 6 bases and the J gene lost 1 base, with 9 bases spanning the gap. The length of the CDR3 is 14 residues. In DNA, the CDR3 is TGTGCCAGCAGCAGTGAAGAAACTAATGAAAAACTGTTTTTT. Protein product: CASSSEETNEKLFF.

This clone was detected once. The chain couples TRBV7-3 to TRBJ2-1, with D hard to call. The CDR3 totals 13 residues. Per the germline V gene, CDR1 is SGHTA and CDR2 is FQGTGA. V gave up 5 bases and J gave up 7 bases, with 12 bases separating them. This CDR3 reads CASSPEQLNEQFF. CDR3 sequence (DNA): TGTGCCAGCAGCCCAGAACAGCTAAATGAGCAGTTCTTC.

The V call is TRBV3-1 (or the pseudogene TRBV3-2), the J call TRBJ1-2; D is ambiguous. Trimming took 2 bases from V and 4 from J, leaving 14 bases between them. Per germline, CDR1 LGHDT and CDR2 YNNKEL (reference sequence). This CDR3 is 15 amino acids long. CDR3 residues: CASSQFLPLGYGYTF. The CDR3 DNA follows: TGTGCCAGCAGCCAATTTTTGCCCCTAGGCTATGGCTACACCTTC.

The chain has TRBV9 and TRBJ2-5; 13 bases are shared with TRBD2. The V gene's germline CDR1 is SGDLS and CDR2 YYNGEE. The CDR3 is made up of 19 amino acids. V was clipped by 0 bases and J by 1 base; unmatched bases: 9. CDR3 coding DNA: TGTGCCAGCAGCGTAGGCGGGACTAGCGGGGCCGGAGGCCAAGAGACCCAGTACTTC. Translation: CASSVGGTSGAGGQETQYF. The full variable domain, completed using reference TRBV9 and TRBJ2-5, is DSGVTQTPKHLITATGQRVTLRCSPRSGDLSVYWYQQSLDQGLQFLIQYYNGEERAKGNILERFSAQQFPDLHSELNLSSLELGDSALYFCASSVGGTSGAGGQETQYFGPGTRLLVL.

This clone was counted a single time. The rearrangement uses TRBV6-6 and TRBJ2-3, with D perhaps TRBD2 (6 bases). The CDR3 covers 12 residues. The V and J ends lost 8 bases and 6 bases respectively, with 12 bases between them. Germline lookup yields CDR1 MNHNY and CDR2 SVGAGI (reference sequence). CDR3 sequence reads: CASAGNTDTQYF. CDR3 nucleotide sequence: TGTGCCAGCGCGGGGAATACGGATACGCAGTATTTT.

V and J are TRBV9 and TRBJ2-1; 8 nucleotides align to TRBD1. V lost 0 bases to trimming and J lost 5 bases; unmatched junction nucleotides: 4. The CDR3 length is 15 residues. Germline values: CDR1 SGDLS, CDR2 YYNGEE. The CDR3 region is CASSVEQGGNNEQFF. As DNA, the CDR3 is TGTGCCAGCAGCGTAGAACAGGGGGGCAACAATGAGCAGTTCTTC.

V gene TRBV5-1 combines with J gene TRBJ2-1, with D possibly matching TRBD2 (7 bases). Trimming shortened V by 5 bases and J by 0 bases, and 21 bases separated the two germline ends. There are 18 residues in the CDR3. Per the germline V gene, CDR1 is SGHRS and CDR2 is YFSETQ. CDR3 in amino acids: CASSGGGLPTSSYNEQFF. The CDR3 bases are TGCGCCAGCAGTGGGGGGGGCCTTCCCACTAGCTCCTACAATGAGCAGTTCTTC. The complete variable domain, with remaining parts taken from reference TRBV5-1 and TRBJ2-1, reads KAGVTQTPRYLIKTRGQQVTLSCSPISGHRSVSWYQQTPGQGLQFLFEYFSETQRNKGNFPGRFSGRQFSNSRSEMNVSTLELGDSALYLCASSGGGLPTSSYNEQFFGPGTRLTVL.

The V gene is TRBV19, the J gene TRBJ1-2; the match to TRBD1 covers 8 bases. The CDR3 runs 13 residues. The J segment lost 4 bases and the V segment lost 7 bases, leaving 5 bases of the junction unmatched. The germline gives CDR1 LNHDA, CDR2 SQIVND (reference sequence). Here the CDR3 reads CASTRTGIYGYTF. The CDR3 coding sequence is TGTGCCAGTACCAGGACAGGGATCTATGGCTACACCTTC.

The chain combines TRBV10-3 with TRBJ2-3; 7 bases map to TRBD1. The germline V gene has CDR1 ENHRY and CDR2 SYGVKD. The J segment lost 3 bases and the V segment lost 8 bases, leaving 26 bases of the junction unmatched. CDR3 length equals 20 residues. The chain's CDR3 is CAIPGSGRDREGFGTDTQYF. CDR3 nucleotides: TGTGCCATCCCGGGGTCCGGCCGCGACAGGGAAGGGTTCGGGACAGATACGCAGTATTTT.

The V gene is TRBV6-5, the J gene TRBJ1-4; no definite D call. Germline-derived CDR1 and CDR2 are MNHEY and SVGAGI. The V and J ends lost 8 bases and 0 bases respectively, with 10 bases between them. The CDR3 contains 14 residues. This CDR3 is CASGNPATNEKLFF. In nucleotides, the CDR3 is TGTGCCAGCGGCAACCCAGCAACTAATGAAAAACTGTTTTTT.

This rearrangement joins TRBV4-3 to TRBJ1-5; 7 bases are a match to TRBD1. From germline, CDR1 is LGHNA and CDR2 YSLEER. Trimming cost V 0 bases and J 6 bases; bases outside gene matches: 8. The CDR3 is 16 residues long. The CDR3 loop is CASSQDLGGAIQPQHF. The CDR3 DNA reads TGCGCCAGCAGCCAAGATTTAGGGGGCGCGATTCAGCCCCAGCATTTT.

This chain uses TRBV18 with TRBJ1-1; D possibly corresponds to TRBD1 (5 bases). Germline-derived CDR1 and CDR2 are KGHSH and LQKENI. CDR3 length: 13 amino acids. V was clipped by 4 bases and J by 3 bases, with 9 bases between them. CDR3 protein: CASSQGVDTEAFF. In DNA, the CDR3 is TGTGCCAGCTCACAAGGGGTGGACACTGAAGCTTTCTTT.